This T cell receptor (beta chain) was obtained from a study of blood T cells in healthy people across ages. Whole-study findings and limits: Older age went with lower TCR beta diversity per million T cells, in a roughly linear way.

This CDR3 contains 13 residues. Germline values: CDR1 SGHKS, CDR2 YYEKEE (reference sequence). Alongside a J-beta primer mix, a sample-barcoded 5' primer served in a second PCR lasting about 7 to 12 cycles. TCRdb re-called the 5' RACE reads with MiXCR, one entry per CDR3 protein. The sample carries around 500,000 distinct CDR3 sequences, roughly a quarter recorded once. Concerning this clonotype: The antigen is undetermined.

The donors, all healthy, were Caucasians living in Russia, aged about 6 to 90. These same records also appear under a second study, on T cells of mothers and their children.

The receptor's source is a boy aged 2 to 9 in good health. The chain links TRBV5-5 to TRBJ2-5; D unresolved. The end of the DNA aligns better with TRBJ2-7, so the J call may be wrong. Sequenced input: blood. DNA for the CDR3: TGTGCCAGCAGCGGTGCCCCCTCCTACGAGCAGTACTTC. Amino acid sequence: CASSGAPSYEQYF.